This TCR beta chain was observed in a study of CD8 T cells in ankylosing spondylitis. The study, taken as a whole, reports: Roughly eight highly homologous variants made up a TCR beta motif that seemed to typify ankylosing spondylitis blood.

This clonotype was recorded a few times. What it binds is unknown. The TCR beta libraries were generated through quantitative 5'-RACE incorporating molecular barcodes. Each CDR3 protein is one row after TCRdb ran MiXCR on the 5' RACE reads. The table has 250,000 to 350,000 distinct CDR3 sequences, roughly 8% seen once. Sequencing was carried out using blood, either unsorted or a sorted T cell fraction (not recorded which). This receptor was obtained from a male donor with ankylosing spondylitis.

CDR3 DNA: TGTGCCAGCAGCTTCGACAGTAGCAATCAGCCCCAGCATTTT. Protein: CASSFDSSNQPQHF. The chain uses TRBV7-2 and TRBJ1-5; maybe TRBD1 (5 bases). Trimming took off 3 bases at V and 0 bases at J, with 6 bases between the two ends. Germline assignment: CDR1 SGHTA and CDR2 FQGNSA. The CDR3 spans 14 residues.